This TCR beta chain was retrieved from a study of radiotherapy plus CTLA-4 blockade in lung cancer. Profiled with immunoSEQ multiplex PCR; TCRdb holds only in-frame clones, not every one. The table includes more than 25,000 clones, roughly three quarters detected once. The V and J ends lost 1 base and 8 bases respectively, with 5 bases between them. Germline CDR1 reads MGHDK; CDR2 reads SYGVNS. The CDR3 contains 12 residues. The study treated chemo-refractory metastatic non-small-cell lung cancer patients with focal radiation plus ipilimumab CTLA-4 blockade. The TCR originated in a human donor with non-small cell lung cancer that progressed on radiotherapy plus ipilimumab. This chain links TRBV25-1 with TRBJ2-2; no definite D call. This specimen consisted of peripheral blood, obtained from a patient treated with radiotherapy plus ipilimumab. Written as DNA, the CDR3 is TGTGCCAGCAGTGAATTGTCAGGGGAGCTGTTTTTT. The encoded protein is CASSELSGELFF.